This T cell receptor beta chain was sequenced in a study of shared clonotypes between healthy human individuals (dated by TCRdb to about 2020). Notes on the research overall: Two women and a few men aged 18 to 49 years were included in the cohort. Different laboratories and diverse techniques were used to prepare libraries and sequence TCR repertoires, to increase sequencing depth and limit assay-specific biases. Between about 0.9 and 10 billion PBMCs per donor were obtained by leukapheresis. Blood TCR repertoires of about 5 healthy adults were deeply sequenced to estimate repertoire size and the extent of clonotype sharing between individuals. Per donor, three plates each were used for CD4 naive and CD4 memory, two for CD8 naive, and one for CD8 memory.

Unmatched junction bases come to 5, with V trimmed by 3 bases and J by 2 bases. The CDR3 holds 14 amino acids from the cysteine to the phenylalanine. The kept DNA is CDR3 alone, 42 bases in frame from the first base. Via the germline V gene, CDR1 is SGHRS and CDR2 YFSETQ. Donors were healthy HIV-negative adults with no recently reported acute infections or vaccinations. All donors were Caucasian adults living in Nashville, Tennessee, USA. CD8 memory samples were composed of magnetically selected CD45RO+ cells combined with CCR7-negative CD45RA+ effector memory (TemRA) cells. Blood was obtained by leukapheresis, after which PBMCs were separated by Ficoll-Histopaque density gradient centrifugation and cryopreserved in liquid nitrogen vapor phase. Analytical flow cytometry was used to check the purity and quantity of each magnetically sorted T cell population. Genomic DNA was isolated from every sorted fraction and measured by UV absorbance on a Nanodrop 2000c.

TCR CDR3 regions were amplified from genomic DNA by multiplex PCR using the deep immunoSEQ assay. Extracted genomic DNA from each cell subset was spread evenly across all wells of several immunoSEQ 96-well plates, with each plate serving as a replicate. Each replicate PCR for sorted subsets received about 0.2 ug genomic DNA, equal to about 30,000 T cell genomes. Purified libraries were quantified with a Qubit 3.0 fluorometer, sized on a Bioanalyzer 2100, and re-quantified with the KAPA Library Quantification kit. Each immunoSEQ 96-well plate was sequenced on its own single-read 150-cycle Illumina NextSeq 550 flow cell. Processing in the source paper ran as follows. Because the immunoSEQ output held only junctional sequences and lacked quality scores, the filtering could not match the filtering applied to full-length reads. Sequences were annotated with PyIR, a Python wrapper for IgBLAST v1.9, using IMGT germline references to assign V/J genes and CDR3. Reads with weak V/J assignments (E-value above 1e-6), missing CDR3, stop codons, out-of-frame junctions, or ambiguous translated residues were removed. V3J clonotypes were defined as sequences sharing an identical inferred V gene, J gene, and CDR3 amino acid sequence. The percentage overlap between two repertoires was calculated by dividing the number of shared unique clonotypes by the size of the smaller repertoire. RTK rarefaction, the Chao1 estimator, and Recon v2.1 estimates of unobserved clonotypes were used to assess repertoire richness. OLGA was used to compute generation probabilities for all TCRbeta clonotypes that the gDNA method yielded from a handful of donors. Entries here come from immuneACCESS through TCRdb and include only in-frame sequences with V and J called. Some clones fail to appear in such tables; in the studies checked, an unresolved V gene covers under half of the shortfall, and the cause of the remainder is unknown. The D gene and trimming were derived from the DNA, and the V and J assignments and clone size from that table. The sample profile shows some 700,000 clones; 90% of them were found once. The ten biggest clones cover about 33% of the sample.

The full study reports these points: Clonotypes shared by all four sorted-subset donors showed higher generation probabilities than non-shared clonotypes. Pairwise subsampling indicated that sequencing depth was expected to affect the degree of clonotype sharing among donors. Because the study included only a small number of donors, the genetic and exposure-history diversity represented was limited. Naive subsets generally had larger estimated clonotype richness than memory subsets did. Even with the large sequencing depth, rarefaction of the sorted-subset datasets indicated that sequencing was incomplete. When several donors were compared, the shared fraction of clonotypes was around 5.1% for naive CD4, 3.5% to 4% for naive CD8, 2% to 2.5% for memory CD4, and less than 0.45% for memory CD8. Sampling was restricted to blood, and TCR repertoires in tissue are likely to differ from TCR repertoires in blood.

As concerns this clone: Which antigen it targets is not known. Per-base quality was not reported, and no clone a single base away is much larger than it.

This chain is built from TRBV5-1 and TRBJ2-7, with 7 middle bases fitting TRBD1. The origin of this receptor is a man aged 18 to 35 in good health. Some clones in this sample may be carry-over from other donors' samples. Source material: memory CD8+ T cells from PBMCs. The sample's cell subset or site, from its label and the paper: CD45RO+ cells pooled with CCR7-negative TemRA cells. The CDR3 in this case is CASSWTQGTYEQYF. DNA sequence: TGCGCCAGCAGCTGGACACAGGGGACCTACGAGCAGTACTTC.